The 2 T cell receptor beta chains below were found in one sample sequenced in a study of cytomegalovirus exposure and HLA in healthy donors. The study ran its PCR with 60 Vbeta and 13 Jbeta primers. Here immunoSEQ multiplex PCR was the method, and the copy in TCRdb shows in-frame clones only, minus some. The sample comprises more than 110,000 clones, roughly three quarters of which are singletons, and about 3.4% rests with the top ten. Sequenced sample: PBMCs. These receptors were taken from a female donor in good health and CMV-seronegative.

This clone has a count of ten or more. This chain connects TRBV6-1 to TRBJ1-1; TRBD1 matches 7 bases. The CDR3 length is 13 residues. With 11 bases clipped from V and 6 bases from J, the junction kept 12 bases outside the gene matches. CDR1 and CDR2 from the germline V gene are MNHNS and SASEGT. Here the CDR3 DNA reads TGTGCCTACAAAGTAAGGGGGCAATCTGAAGCTTTCTTT. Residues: CAYKVRGQSEAFF.

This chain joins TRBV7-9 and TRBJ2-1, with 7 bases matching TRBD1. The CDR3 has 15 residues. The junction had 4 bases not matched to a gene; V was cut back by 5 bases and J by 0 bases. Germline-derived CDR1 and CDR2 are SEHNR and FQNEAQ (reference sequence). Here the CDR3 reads CASSRQGSSYNEQFF. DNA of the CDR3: TGTGCCAGCAGCCGACAGGGAAGCTCCTACAATGAGCAGTTCTTC.